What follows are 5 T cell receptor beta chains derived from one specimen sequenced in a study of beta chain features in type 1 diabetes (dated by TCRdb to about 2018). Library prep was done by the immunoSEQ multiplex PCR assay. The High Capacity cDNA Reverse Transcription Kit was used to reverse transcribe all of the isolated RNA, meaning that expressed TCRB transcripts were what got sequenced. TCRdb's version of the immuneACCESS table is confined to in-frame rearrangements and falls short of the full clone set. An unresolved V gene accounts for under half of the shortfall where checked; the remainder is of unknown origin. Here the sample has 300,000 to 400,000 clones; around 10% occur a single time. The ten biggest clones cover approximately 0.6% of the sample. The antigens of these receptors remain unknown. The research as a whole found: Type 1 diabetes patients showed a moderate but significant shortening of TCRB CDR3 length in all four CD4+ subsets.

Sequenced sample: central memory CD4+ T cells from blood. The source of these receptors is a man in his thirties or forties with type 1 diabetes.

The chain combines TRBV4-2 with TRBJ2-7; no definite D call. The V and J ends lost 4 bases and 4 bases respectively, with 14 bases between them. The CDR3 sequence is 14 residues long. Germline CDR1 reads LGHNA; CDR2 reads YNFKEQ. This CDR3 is CASSPDQVRYEQYF. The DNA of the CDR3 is TGTGCCAGCAGCCCCGATCAGGTTCGATACGAGCAGTACTTC.

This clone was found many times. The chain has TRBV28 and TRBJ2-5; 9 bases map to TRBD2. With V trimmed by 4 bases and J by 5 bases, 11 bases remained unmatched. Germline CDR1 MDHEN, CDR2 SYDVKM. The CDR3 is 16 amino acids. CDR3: CASSSVAGGGRETQYF. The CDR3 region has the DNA TGTGCCAGCAGTTCCGTGGCGGGAGGGGGGCGCGAGACCCAGTACTTC.

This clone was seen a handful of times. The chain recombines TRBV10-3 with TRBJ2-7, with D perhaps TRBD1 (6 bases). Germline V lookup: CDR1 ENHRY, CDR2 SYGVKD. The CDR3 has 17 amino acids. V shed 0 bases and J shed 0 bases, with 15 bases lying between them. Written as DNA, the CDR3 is TGTGCCATCAGTGAGTCTCTGGCGGGCAGGGGCTCCTACGAGCAGTACTTC. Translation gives CAISESLAGRGSYEQYF.

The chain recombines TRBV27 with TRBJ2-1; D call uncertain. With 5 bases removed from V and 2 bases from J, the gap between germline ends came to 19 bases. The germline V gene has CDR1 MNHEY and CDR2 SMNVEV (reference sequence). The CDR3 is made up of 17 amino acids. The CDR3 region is CASSVLLSGSPYNEQFF. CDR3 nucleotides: TGTGCCAGCAGTGTCCTTCTCTCAGGTAGCCCCTACAATGAGCAGTTCTTC.

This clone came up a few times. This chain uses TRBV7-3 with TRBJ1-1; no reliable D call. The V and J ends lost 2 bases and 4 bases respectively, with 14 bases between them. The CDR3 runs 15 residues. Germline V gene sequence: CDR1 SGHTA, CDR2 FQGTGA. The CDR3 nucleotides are TGTGCCAGCAGCTTAGCGATTGGGGATAGCACTGAAGCTTTCTTT. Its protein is CASSLAIGDSTEAFF.